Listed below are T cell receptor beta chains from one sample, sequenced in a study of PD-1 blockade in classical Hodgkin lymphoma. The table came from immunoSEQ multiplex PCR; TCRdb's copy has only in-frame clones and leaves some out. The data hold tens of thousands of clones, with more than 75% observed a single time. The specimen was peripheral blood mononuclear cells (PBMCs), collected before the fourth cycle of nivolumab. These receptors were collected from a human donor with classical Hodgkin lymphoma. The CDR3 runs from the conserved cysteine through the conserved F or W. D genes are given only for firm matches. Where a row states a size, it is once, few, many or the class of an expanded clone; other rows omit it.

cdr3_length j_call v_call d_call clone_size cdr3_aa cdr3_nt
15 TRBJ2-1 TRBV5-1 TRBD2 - CASSLSLAEVGEQFF TGCGCCAGCAGCTTGTCGCTAGCGGAGGTGGGAGAGCAGTTCTTC
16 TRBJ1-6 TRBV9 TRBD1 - CASSVEGTGGNSPLHF TGTGCCAGCAGCGTAGAAGGGACAGGAGGGAATTCACCCCTCCACTTT
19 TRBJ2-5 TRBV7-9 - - CASSLTGRELIRSRETQYF TGTGCCAGCAGCTTAACAGGCAGGGAACTAATCAGGTCGCGGGAGACCCAGTACTTC
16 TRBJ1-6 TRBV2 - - CASNPNQAGVGSPLHF TGTGCCAGCAACCCTAACCAGGCCGGGGTGGGATCACCCCTCCACTTT
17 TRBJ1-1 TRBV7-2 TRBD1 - CASSLDFAGQGNTEAFF TGTGCCAGCAGCTTAGACTTCGCCGGACAGGGTAACACTGAAGCTTTCTTT
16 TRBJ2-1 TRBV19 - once CASSIEEPSSYNEQFF TGTGCCAGTAGTATAGAAGAACCTAGCTCCTACAATGAGCAGTTCTTC
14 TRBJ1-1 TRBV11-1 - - CASSMGHQRAEAFF TGTGCCAGCAGCATGGGACATCAGCGCGCTGAAGCTTTCTTT
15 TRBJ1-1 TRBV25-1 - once CASSQGLALNTEAFF TGTGCCAGCAGTCAAGGTCTTGCCTTGAACACTGAAGCTTTCTTT
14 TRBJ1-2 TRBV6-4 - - CASSMGGNNYGYTF TGTGCCAGCTCTATGGGAGGTAACAACTATGGCTACACCTTC
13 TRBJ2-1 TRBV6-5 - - CASSYRILGEQFF TGTGCCAGCAGTTACCGGATCCTCGGGGAGCAGTTCTTC
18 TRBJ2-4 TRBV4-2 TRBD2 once CASSQVPGTSGRENIQYF TGTGCCAGCAGCCAAGTGCCCGGGACTAGCGGGAGGGAAAACATTCAGTACTTC
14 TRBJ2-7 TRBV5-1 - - CASSLEYGAYEQYF TGCGCCAGCAGCTTGGAATATGGGGCCTACGAGCAGTACTTC
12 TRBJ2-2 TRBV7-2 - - CASSLDSGELFF TGTGCCAGCAGCCTGGACTCCGGGGAGCTGTTTTTT
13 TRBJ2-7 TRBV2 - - CASSGGLGYEQYF TGTGCCAGCAGTGGAGGGTTAGGGTACGAGCAGTACTTC
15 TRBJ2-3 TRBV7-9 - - CASSLTGGETDTQYF TGTGCCAGCAGCTTAACAGGGGGGGAGACAGATACGCAGTATTTT
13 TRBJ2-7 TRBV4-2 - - CASSQDRNNEQYF TGTGCCAGCAGCCAAGATCGGAATAACGAGCAGTACTTC
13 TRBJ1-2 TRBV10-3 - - CAIRPKDNYGYTF TGTGCCATCAGGCCAAAGGACAACTATGGCTACACCTTC
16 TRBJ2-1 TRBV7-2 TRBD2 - CASTGFTSGGHNEQFF TGTGCCAGCACGGGGTTTACTAGCGGGGGTCACAATGAGCAGTTCTTC
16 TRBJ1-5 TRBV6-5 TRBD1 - CASSSLTGVENQPQHF TGTGCCAGCAGTTCGCTGACAGGGGTGGAGAATCAGCCCCAGCATTTT
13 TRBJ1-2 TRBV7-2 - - CASSSPGNYGYTF TGTGCCAGCAGCAGTCCAGGGAACTATGGCTACACCTTC
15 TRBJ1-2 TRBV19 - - CASRSTGGQPGGYTF TGTGCCAGTAGATCAACGGGTGGGCAGCCCGGTGGCTACACCTTC
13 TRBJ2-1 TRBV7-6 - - CASSSWINNEQFF TGTGCCAGCAGCTCGTGGATAAACAATGAGCAGTTCTTC